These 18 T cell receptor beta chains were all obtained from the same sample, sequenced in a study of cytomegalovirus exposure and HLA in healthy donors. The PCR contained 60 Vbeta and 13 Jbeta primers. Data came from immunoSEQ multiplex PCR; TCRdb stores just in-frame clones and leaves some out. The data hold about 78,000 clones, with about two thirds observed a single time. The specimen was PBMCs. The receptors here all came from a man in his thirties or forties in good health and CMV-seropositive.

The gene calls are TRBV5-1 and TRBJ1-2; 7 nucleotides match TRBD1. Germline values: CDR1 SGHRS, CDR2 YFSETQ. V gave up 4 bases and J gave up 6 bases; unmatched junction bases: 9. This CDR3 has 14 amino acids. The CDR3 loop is CASSLQGQENGYTF. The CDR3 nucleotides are TGCGCCAGCAGCCTACAAGGACAGGAGAATGGCTACACCTTC.

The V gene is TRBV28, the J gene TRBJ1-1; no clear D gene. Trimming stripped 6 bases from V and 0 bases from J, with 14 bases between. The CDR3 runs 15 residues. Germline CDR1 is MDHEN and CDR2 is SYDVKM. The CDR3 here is CASSEQGRMNTEAFF. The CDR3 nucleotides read TGTGCCAGCAGCGAGCAAGGGAGAATGAACACTGAAGCTTTCTTT.

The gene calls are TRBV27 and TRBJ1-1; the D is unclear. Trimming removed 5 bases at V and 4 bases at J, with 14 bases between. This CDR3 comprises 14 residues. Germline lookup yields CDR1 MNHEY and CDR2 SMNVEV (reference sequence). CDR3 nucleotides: TGTGCCAGCAGTCTCGGTCGAGCTGCCACTGAAGCTTTCTTT. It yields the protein CASSLGRAATEAFF.

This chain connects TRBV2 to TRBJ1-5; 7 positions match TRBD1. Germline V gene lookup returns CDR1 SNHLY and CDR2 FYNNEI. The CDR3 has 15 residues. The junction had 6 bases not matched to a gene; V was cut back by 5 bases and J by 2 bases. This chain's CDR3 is CASSLDRAGNQPQHF. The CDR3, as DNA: TGTGCCAGCAGTCTCGACAGGGCCGGCAATCAGCCCCAGCATTTT.

CDR3 sequence (DNA): TGTGCCAGCAGCTCCACGGGACAGGGAGTCCTCCACTTT. Protein: CASSSTGQGVLHF. The chain carries TRBV13 and TRBJ1-6, with 9 bases identical to TRBD1. V shed 4 bases, J shed 15 bases, and the junction held 7 bases outside the gene matches. The CDR3 loop spans 13 amino acids. Germline values: CDR1 PRHDT, CDR2 FYEKMQ (reference sequence).

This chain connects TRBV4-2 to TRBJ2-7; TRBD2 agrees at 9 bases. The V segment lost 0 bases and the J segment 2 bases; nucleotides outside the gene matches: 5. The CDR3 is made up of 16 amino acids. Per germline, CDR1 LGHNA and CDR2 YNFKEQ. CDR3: CASSQDMPSGAYEQYF. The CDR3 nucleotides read TGTGCCAGCAGCCAAGATATGCCTAGCGGGGCCTACGAGCAGTACTTC.

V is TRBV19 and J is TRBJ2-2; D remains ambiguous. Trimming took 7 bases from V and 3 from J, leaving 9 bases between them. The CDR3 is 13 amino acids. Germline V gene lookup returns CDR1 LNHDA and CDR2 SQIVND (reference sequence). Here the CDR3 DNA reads TGTGCCAGTACTAGGTCGGACACCGGGGAGCTGTTTTTT. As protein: CASTRSDTGELFF.

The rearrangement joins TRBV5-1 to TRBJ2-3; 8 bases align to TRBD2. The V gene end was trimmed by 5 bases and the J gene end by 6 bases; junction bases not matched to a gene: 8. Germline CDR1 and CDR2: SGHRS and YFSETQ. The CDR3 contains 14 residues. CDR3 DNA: TGCGCCAGCAGTCGCCGGGAGGGCCTGGATACGCAGTATTTT. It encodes CASSRREGLDTQYF.

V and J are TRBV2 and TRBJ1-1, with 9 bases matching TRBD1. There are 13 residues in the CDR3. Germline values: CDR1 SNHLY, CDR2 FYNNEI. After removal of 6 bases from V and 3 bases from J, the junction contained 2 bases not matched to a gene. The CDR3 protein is CASSGQGHTEAFF. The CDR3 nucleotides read TGTGCCAGCAGCGGACAGGGGCACACTGAAGCTTTCTTT.

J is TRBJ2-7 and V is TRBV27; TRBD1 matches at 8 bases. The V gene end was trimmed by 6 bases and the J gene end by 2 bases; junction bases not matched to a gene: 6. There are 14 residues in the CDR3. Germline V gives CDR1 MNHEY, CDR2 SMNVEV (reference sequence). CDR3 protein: CASSYGQGPYEQYF. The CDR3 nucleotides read TGTGCCAGCAGCTACGGACAGGGCCCCTACGAGCAGTACTTC.

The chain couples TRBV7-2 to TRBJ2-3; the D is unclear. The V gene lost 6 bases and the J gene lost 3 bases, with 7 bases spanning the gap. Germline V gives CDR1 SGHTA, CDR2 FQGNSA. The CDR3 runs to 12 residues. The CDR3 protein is CASSRRTDTQYF. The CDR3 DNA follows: TGTGCCAGCAGTCGCCGGACAGATACGCAGTATTTT. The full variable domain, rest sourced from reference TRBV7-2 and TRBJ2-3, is GAGVSQSPSNKVTEKGKDVELRCDPISGHTALYWYRQSLGQGLEFLIYFQGNSAPDKSGLPSDRFSAERTGGSVSTLTIQRTQQEDSAVYLCASSRRTDTQYFGPGTRLTVL.

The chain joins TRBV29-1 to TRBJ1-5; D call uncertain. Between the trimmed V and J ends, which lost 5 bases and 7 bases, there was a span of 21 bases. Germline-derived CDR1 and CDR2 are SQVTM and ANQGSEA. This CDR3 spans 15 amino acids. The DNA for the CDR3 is TGCAGCGTTAAGCCCCGAGATAAGAGGGAGCAGCCCCAGCATTTT. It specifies CSVKPRDKREQPQHF.

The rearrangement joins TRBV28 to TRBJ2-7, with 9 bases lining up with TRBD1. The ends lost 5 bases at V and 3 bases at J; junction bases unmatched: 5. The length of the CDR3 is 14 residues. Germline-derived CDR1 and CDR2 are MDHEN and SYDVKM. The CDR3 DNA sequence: TGTGCCAGCAGTGATAGACAGGGGGGCTACGAGCAGTACTTC. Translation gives CASSDRQGGYEQYF.

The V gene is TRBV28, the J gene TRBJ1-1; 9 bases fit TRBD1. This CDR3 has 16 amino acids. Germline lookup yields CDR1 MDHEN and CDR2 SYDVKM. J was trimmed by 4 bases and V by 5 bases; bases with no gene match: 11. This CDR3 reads CASSPVSRDRATEAFF. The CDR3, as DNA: TGTGCCAGCAGTCCTGTATCCCGGGACAGGGCCACTGAAGCTTTCTTT.

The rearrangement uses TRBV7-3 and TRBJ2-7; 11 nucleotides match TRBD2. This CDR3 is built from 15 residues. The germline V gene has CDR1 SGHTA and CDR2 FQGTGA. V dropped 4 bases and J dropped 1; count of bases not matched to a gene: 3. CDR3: CASSSLAGGSYEQYF. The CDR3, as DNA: TGTGCCAGCAGCTCATTAGCGGGAGGGTCCTACGAGCAGTACTTC. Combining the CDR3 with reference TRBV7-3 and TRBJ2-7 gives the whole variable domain GAGVSQTPSNKVTEKGKYVELRCDPISGHTALYWYRQSLGQGPEFLIYFQGTGAADDSGLPNDRFFAVRPEGSVSTLKIQRTERGDSAVYLCASSSLAGGSYEQYFGPGTRLTVT.

CDR3 nucleotides: TGTGCCAGCAGCGTCGAGGGATTTAGCGGGGGCACAGATACGCAGTATTTT. The encoded protein is CASSVEGFSGGTDTQYF. The chain couples TRBV7-9 to TRBJ2-3, with 8 bases fitting TRBD2. Germline V gene sequence: CDR1 SEHNR, CDR2 FQNEAQ (reference sequence). This CDR3 spans 17 amino acids. The junction had 11 bases not matched to a gene; V was cut back by 5 bases and J by 1 base.

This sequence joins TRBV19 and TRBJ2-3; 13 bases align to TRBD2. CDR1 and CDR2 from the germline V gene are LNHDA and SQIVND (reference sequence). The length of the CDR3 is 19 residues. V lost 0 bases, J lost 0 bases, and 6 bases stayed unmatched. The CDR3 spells CASSIDTSGRATSTDTQYF. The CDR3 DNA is TGTGCCAGTAGTATAGATACTAGCGGGAGGGCCACTAGCACAGATACGCAGTATTTT.

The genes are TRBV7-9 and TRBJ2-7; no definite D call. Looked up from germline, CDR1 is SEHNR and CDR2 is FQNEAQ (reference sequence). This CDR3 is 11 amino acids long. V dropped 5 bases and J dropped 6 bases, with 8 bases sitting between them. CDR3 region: CASSPISEQYF. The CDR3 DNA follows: TGTGCCAGCAGCCCGATTAGCGAGCAGTACTTC.